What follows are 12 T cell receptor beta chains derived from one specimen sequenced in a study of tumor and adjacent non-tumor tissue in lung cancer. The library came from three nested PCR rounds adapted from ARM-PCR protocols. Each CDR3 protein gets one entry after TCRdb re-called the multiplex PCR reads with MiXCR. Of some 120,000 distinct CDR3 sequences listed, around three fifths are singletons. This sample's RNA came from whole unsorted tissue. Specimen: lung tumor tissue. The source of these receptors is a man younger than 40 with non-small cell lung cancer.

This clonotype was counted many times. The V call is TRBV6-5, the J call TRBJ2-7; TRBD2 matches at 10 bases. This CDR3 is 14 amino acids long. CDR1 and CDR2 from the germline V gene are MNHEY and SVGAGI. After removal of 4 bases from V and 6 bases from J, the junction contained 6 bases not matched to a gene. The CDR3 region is CASSSSGGALEQYF. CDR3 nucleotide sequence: TGTGCCAGCAGTTCGAGCGGGGGGGCGCTCGAGCAGTACTTC.

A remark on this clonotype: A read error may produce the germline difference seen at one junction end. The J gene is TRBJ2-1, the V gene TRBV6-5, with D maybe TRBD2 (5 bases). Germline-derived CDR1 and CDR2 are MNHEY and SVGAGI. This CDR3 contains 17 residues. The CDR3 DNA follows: TGTGCCAGCAGTTACTCGAGGGATGGTAGCTCCTACATTGAGCAGTTCTTC. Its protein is CASSYSRDGSSYIEQFF.

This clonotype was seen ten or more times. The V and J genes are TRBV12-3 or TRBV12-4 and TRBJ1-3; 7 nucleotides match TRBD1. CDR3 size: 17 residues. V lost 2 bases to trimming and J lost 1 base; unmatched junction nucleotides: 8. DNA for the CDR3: TGTGCCAGCAGTTTACCCAGACAGGGTGTTTCTGGAAACACCATATATTTT. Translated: CASSLPRQGVSGNTIYF.

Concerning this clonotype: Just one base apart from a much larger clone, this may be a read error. The CDR3 sequence is CASSSPTSVSNNEQFF. The DNA for the CDR3 is TGTGCCAGCAGTTCCCCAACTAGCGTCTCCAACAATGAGCAGTTCTTC. The chain employs TRBV6-6 and TRBJ2-1; TRBD2 agrees at 7 bases. The CDR3 loop spans 16 amino acids. Looked up from germline, CDR1 is MNHNY and CDR2 is SVGAGI (reference sequence).

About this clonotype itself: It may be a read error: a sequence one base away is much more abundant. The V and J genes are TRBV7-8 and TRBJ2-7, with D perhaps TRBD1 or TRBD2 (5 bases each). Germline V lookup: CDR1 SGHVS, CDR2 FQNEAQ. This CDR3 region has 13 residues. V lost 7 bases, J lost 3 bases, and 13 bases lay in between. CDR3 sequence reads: CASNPRDLYEQYF. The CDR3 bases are TGTGCCAGCAACCCCCGGGACCTCTACGAGCAGTACTTC.

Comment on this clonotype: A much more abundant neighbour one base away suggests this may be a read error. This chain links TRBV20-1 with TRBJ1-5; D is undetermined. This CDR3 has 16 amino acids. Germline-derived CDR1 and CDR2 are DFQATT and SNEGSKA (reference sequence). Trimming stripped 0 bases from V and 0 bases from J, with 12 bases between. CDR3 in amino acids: CSARDLRGFSNQPQHF. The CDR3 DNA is TGCAGTGCTAGAGATCTGCGAGGCTTTAGCAATCAGCCCCAGCATTTT.

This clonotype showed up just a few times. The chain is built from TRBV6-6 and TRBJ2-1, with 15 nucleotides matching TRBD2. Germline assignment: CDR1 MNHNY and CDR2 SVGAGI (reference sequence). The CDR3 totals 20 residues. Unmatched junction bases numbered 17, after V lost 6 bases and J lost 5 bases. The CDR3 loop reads CASSYGGQGLAGGRDNEQFF. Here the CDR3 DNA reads TGTGCCAGCAGCTACGGGGGACAAGGACTAGCGGGAGGGCGTGACAATGAGCAGTTCTTC.

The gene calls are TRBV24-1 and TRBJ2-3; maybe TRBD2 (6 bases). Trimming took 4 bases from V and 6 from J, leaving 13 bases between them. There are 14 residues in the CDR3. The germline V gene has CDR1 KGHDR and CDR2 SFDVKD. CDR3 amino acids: CATSDWTNFDTQYF. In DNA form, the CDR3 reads TGTGCCACCAGTGACTGGACTAACTTCGATACGCAGTATTTT.

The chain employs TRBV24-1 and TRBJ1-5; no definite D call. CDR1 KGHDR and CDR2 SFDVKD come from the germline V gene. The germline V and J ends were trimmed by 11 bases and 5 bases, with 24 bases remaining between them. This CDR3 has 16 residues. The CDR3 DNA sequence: TGTGCCAGCTGGATAGCCCTTACAGCCGGGGATCAGCCCCAGCATTTT. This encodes CASWIALTAGDQPQHF.

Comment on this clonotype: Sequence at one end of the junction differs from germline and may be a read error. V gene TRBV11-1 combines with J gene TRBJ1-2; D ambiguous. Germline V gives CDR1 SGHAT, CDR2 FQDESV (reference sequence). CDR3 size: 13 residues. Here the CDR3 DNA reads TGTGCCAGCAGCTTATGCCCGGTAGATGGCTACAACTTC. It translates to CASSLCPVDGYNF.

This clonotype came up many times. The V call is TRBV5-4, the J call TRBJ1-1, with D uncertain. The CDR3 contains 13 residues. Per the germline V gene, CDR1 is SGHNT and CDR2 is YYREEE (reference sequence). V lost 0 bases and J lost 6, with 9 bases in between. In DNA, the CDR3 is TGTGCCAGCAGCTTGGATTCGTGGGCTGAAGCTTTCTTT. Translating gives CASSLDSWAEAFF.

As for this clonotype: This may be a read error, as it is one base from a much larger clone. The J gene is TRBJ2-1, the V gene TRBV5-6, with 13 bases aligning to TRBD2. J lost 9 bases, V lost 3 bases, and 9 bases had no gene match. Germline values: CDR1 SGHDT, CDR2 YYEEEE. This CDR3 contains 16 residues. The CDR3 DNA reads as TGTGCCAGCAGCTACCCCGGACTAGCGGGAGTTGGTGAGCAGTTCTTC. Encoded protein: CASSYPGLAGVGEQFF.